Sequencing of this T cell receptor beta chain was carried out in a study of neurological immune-mediated disorders. In germline, CDR1 is LNHNV, CDR2 YYDKDF (reference sequence). This CDR3 comprises 15 residues. Trimming stripped 3 bases from V and 5 bases from J, with 16 bases between. TCRdb redid the calling of the 5' RACE reads with MiXCR, one entry per CDR3 protein. The sample carries around 69,000 distinct CDR3 sequences, roughly 10% recorded once. As for time point: longitudinal time-point 1 (baseline). This clonotype was recorded at least ten times. The TCR sequence derives from a man younger than 40 in good health. The sample taken for sequencing was PBMCs. V gene TRBV15 combines with J gene TRBJ2-5, with D perhaps being TRBD1 or TRBD2 (6 bases each). This CDR3 is CATSSWTVGGETQYF. In DNA, the CDR3 is TGTGCCACCAGCAGCTGGACAGTTGGGGGGGAGACCCAGTACTTC.